This T cell receptor (beta chain) was recovered during a study of response to subunit inactivated influenza vaccine. Findings and caveats of the study: It was suggested by the authors that few new T cells are recruited by each seasonal influenza vaccination.

This clonotype was recorded a few times. The antigen is unknown. MiXCR, applied by TCRdb to the RT-PCR reads, yields one record per CDR3 protein. The sample shows 500,000 to 600,000 distinct CDR3 sequences, around 15% of them seen only once. The germline V gene encodes CDR1 MNHNS and CDR2 SASEGT. V was trimmed by 8 bases and J by 1 base, leaving 19 bases between them. CDR3 length: 16 amino acids. This receptor was taken from a man aged 45-60 years who received an inactivated influenza vaccine. The rearrangement links TRBV6-1 to TRBJ2-3, with D perhaps TRBD2 (6 bases). Sample: PBMCs from blood, taken about 11 days after vaccination. The CDR3 is CASRTQRRGGTDTQYF. CDR3 nucleotide sequence: TGTGCCAGCCGTACCCAGCGGCGGGGTGGCACAGATACGCAGTATTTT.